This TCR beta chain was recorded in a study of blood T cell repertoires in COVID-19. This table comes from immunoSEQ multiplex PCR, and its TCRdb copy is limited to in-frame clones, with some not included. The sample yields more than 200,000 clones, approximately 80% seen once. The TCR was taken from an elderly man with acute or convalescent COVID-19. What was sequenced was peripheral blood.

This chain's CDR3 is CASSSFSNQPQHF. Written as DNA, the CDR3 is TGTGCCAGCAGTTCCTTTAGCAATCAGCCCCAGCATTTT. The genes are TRBV12-3 or TRBV12-4 and TRBJ1-5; D gene uncertain. This CDR3 is built from 13 residues. V lost 4 bases, J lost 0 bases, and 4 bases lay in between.